This TCR beta chain emerged from a study of blood T cell repertoires in COVID-19. Profiled with immunoSEQ multiplex PCR; TCRdb holds only in-frame clones, not every one. The sample includes about 180,000 clones, roughly 83% of them seen just once. This clonotype was obtained from a woman aged 25 to 45 who had recovered from COVID-19. Sequencing was carried out using PBMCs or T cells enriched from blood (not recorded which).

The CDR3 bases are TGTGCCAGCAGTTACGACAGGGACTACACCTTC. Translating it yields CASSYDRDYTF. The rearrangement uses TRBV6-2 or TRBV6-3 and TRBJ1-2, with TRBD1 identical over 7 bases. With 2 bases clipped from V and 10 bases from J, the junction kept 1 base outside the gene matches. Germline CDR1 MNHEY, CDR2 SVGEGT. The CDR3 has 11 residues.